This T cell receptor beta chain originates from a study of blood T cell repertoires in COVID-19. The protocol was immunoSEQ multiplex PCR, while the TCRdb copy is restricted to in-frame clones and leaves out a portion. This sample has 250,000 to 350,000 clones, with roughly nine tenths found just once. The CDR3 is made up of 16 amino acids. The V and J ends lost 0 bases and 5 bases, in that order; junction bases with no gene match: 7. CDR1 and CDR2 (germline): KGHSY, FQNENV. The sequencing sample was made of peripheral blood. This sequence was found in a woman in her twenties or thirties with COVID-19, enrolled during active disease. The J gene is TRBJ1-2, the V gene TRBV16, with 9 bases identical to TRBD1. The CDR3 sequence: CASSQSPGQGFYGYTF. The CDR3 DNA reads TGTGCCAGCAGCCAATCACCGGGACAGGGATTTTATGGCTACACCTTC.